Presented here are 22 T cell receptor beta chains from one specimen sequenced in a study of T cell responses to AZD1222 COVID-19 vaccine. Libraries were prepared by immunoSEQ multiplex PCR; TCRdb keeps only in-frame clonotypes and omits some of them. The table has roughly 180,000 clones, approximately 90% seen once; the top ten hold under 4%. Sequenced here: peripheral blood, sampled 28 days after the second AZD1222 dose. These receptors were collected from an adult who received the AZD1222 COVID-19 vaccine.

The J gene is TRBJ1-1, the V gene TRBV11-2; TRBD1 might be the D (5 bases). From germline, CDR1 is SGHAT and CDR2 FQNNGV. The CDR3 contains 15 residues. V lost 3 bases and J lost 1, with 12 bases in between. CDR3 residues: CASSFTWGRNTEAFF. DNA for the CDR3: TGTGCCAGCAGCTTTACATGGGGGAGGAACACTGAAGCTTTCTTT.

This chain joins TRBV10-3 and TRBJ2-7; D is perhaps TRBD1 (5 bases). The germline V and J ends were trimmed by 4 bases and 5 bases, with 9 bases remaining between them. Germline CDR1 reads ENHRY; CDR2 reads SYGVKD. CDR3 size: 12 residues. The CDR3: CAISAGYHEQYF. The CDR3 coding sequence is TGTGCCATCAGTGCAGGGTATCACGAGCAGTACTTC.

V is TRBV2 and J is TRBJ1-5, with D maybe TRBD1 (5 bases). The CDR3 is 15 residues long. Trimming left V 7 bases short and J 4 bases short, with 17 bases between. Germline V lookup: CDR1 SNHLY, CDR2 FYNNEI. This CDR3 reads CASKQGDAKNQPQHF. CDR3 coding DNA: TGTGCCAGCAAACAAGGGGACGCCAAAAATCAGCCCCAGCATTTT.

The rearrangement joins TRBV5-8 to TRBJ2-1; a weak D match, TRBD2 (5 bases). The CDR3 has 11 residues. Trimming took 6 bases from V and 5 from J, leaving 6 bases between them. The germline V gene has CDR1 SGHTS and CDR2 YDEGEE. The CDR3 DNA sequence: TGTGCCAGCACACTAGACAATGAGCAGTTCTTC. This sequence encodes CASTLDNEQFF.

The rearrangement joins TRBV11-2 to TRBJ1-2; unclear D gene. Germline loops: CDR1 SGHAT, CDR2 FQNNGV. V was trimmed by 8 bases and J by 6 bases, leaving 13 bases between them. The CDR3 covers 12 residues. CDR3 bases: TGTGCCAGCCTTGCCGGGAGGCATGGCTACACCTTC. Translating gives CASLAGRHGYTF.

The rearrangement uses TRBV28 and TRBJ1-2, with D uncertain. Per germline, CDR1 MDHEN and CDR2 SYDVKM. V lost 5 bases, J lost 3 bases, and 7 bases lay in between. The CDR3 covers 12 residues. The CDR3 DNA reads TGTGCCAGCAGTCCGGAGCACTATGGCTACACCTTC. Its protein is CASSPEHYGYTF.

The chain recombines TRBV18 with TRBJ2-1, with D perhaps TRBD1 (6 bases). Germline-derived CDR1 and CDR2 are KGHSH and LQKENI. Trimming removed 5 bases from V and 0 bases from J, with 11 bases in between. CDR3 length: 15 residues. CDR3 protein: CASSAGESSYNEQFF. The CDR3 DNA is TGTGCCAGCTCAGCAGGGGAGAGCTCCTACAATGAGCAGTTCTTC.

The genes are TRBV3-1 (or the pseudogene TRBV3-2) and TRBJ1-2; 10 bases agree with TRBD1. Unmatched junction bases numbered 12, after V lost 3 bases and J lost 5 bases. Germline CDR1 and CDR2: LGHDT and YNNKEL (reference sequence). The CDR3 has 17 residues. DNA of the CDR3: TGTGCCAGCAGCCATTTAGGCGGGACAGGGGAGGCGTATGGCTACACCTTC. Translation: CASSHLGGTGEAYGYTF.

This chain joins TRBV29-1 and TRBJ1-3, with 9 bases aligning to TRBD1. The junction had 3 bases not matched to a gene; V was cut back by 0 bases and J by 3 bases. The CDR3 is 15 residues long. The V gene's germline CDR1 is SQVTM and CDR2 ANQGSEA. The CDR3, as DNA: TGCAGCGTTGAAGATCTGGGACAGGGTGGAAACACCATATATTTT. This gives the protein CSVEDLGQGGNTIYF.

The V and J genes are TRBV9 and TRBJ1-2; a possible D gene is TRBD1 (6 bases). Trimming removed 3 bases from V and 1 base from J, with 7 bases in between. This CDR3 is 13 amino acids long. Per germline, CDR1 SGDLS and CDR2 YYNGEE. CDR3 bases: TGTGCCAGCAGCGCCAGGGGTAACTATGGCTACACCTTC. This encodes CASSARGNYGYTF.

The gene calls are TRBV7-2 and TRBJ1-2; no clear D. Trimming pared 1 base from V and 4 bases from J, leaving 13 bases between. The germline CDR1 and CDR2 sequences are SGHTA and FQGNSA. The CDR3 runs 15 residues. In DNA, the CDR3 is TGTGCCAGCAGCTTAGTACTAGGGAAGGGCTATGGCTACACCTTC. This encodes CASSLVLGKGYGYTF.

V and J are TRBV28 and TRBJ2-7; 7 bases agree with TRBD1. V shed 2 bases and J 3 bases; nucleotides not matched to a gene: 10. Germline V CDR1 and CDR2: MDHEN, SYDVKM. CDR3 length: 16 amino acids. DNA of the CDR3: TGTGCCAGCAGTTTAAATGACAGGGCTTGGGACTACGAGCAGTACTTC. It translates to CASSLNDRAWDYEQYF. The variable domain in full, with the rest retrieved from reference TRBV28 and TRBJ2-7, is DVKVTQSSRYLVKRTGEKVFLECVQDMDHENMFWYRQDPGLGLRLIYFSYDVKMKEKGDIPEGYSVSREKKERFSLILESASTNQTSMYLCASSLNDRAWDYEQYFGPGTRLTVT.

The chain recombines TRBV19 with TRBJ2-3; D is possibly TRBD1 or TRBD2 (5 bases each). Germline V gives CDR1 LNHDA, CDR2 SQIVND (reference sequence). V was pared by 2 bases and J by 3 bases, with 18 bases between. The CDR3 is 17 residues long. The chain's CDR3 is CASSIIEGWGSTDTQYF. The CDR3 coding sequence is TGTGCCAGTAGTATAATTGAGGGATGGGGGAGTACAGATACGCAGTATTTT.

This clone was seen a single time. The DNA for the CDR3 is TGTGCCAGCAGACCCTTCATAGCCACCTCCTACGAGCAGTACTTC. Translating it yields CASRPFIATSYEQYF. V usage is TRBV6-5 and J usage is TRBJ2-7; D is unresolved. Trimming cost V 6 bases and J 0 bases, with 15 bases left between them. The CDR3 is made up of 15 amino acids. Germline-derived CDR1 and CDR2 are MNHEY and SVGAGI.

The V gene is TRBV6-6, the J gene TRBJ1-5; D is perhaps TRBD1 (5 bases). Trimming took 5 bases from V and 3 from J, leaving 14 bases between them. This CDR3 comprises 15 residues. CDR1 is MNHNY, CDR2 SVGAGI, per germline (reference sequence). For the CDR3, the DNA is TGTGCCAGCAGTACATGGACACCACACAATCAGCCCCAGCATTTT. This codes for CASSTWTPHNQPQHF.

This clone has only a few counts. The chain has TRBV7-2 and TRBJ2-7; D is uncertain. The germline gives CDR1 SGHTA, CDR2 FQGNSA. The ends were cut back, 2 bases at V and 4 bases at J, with 15 bases in the middle. This CDR3 comprises 15 residues. Written as DNA, the CDR3 is TGTGCCAGCAGCTTAAATGGCCAGGTTGGTTACGAGCAGTACTTC. Protein sequence: CASSLNGQVGYEQYF.

The CDR3 coding sequence is TGTGCCAGCAGCTTTGGGCAGGGGAAGGGGACCCAGTACTTC. Translating it yields CASSFGQGKGTQYF. The chain joins TRBV11-2 to TRBJ2-5; possibly TRBD1 for D (6 bases). This CDR3 has 14 amino acids. Per germline, CDR1 SGHAT and CDR2 FQNNGV. The V end was cut by 3 bases, the J end by 7 bases, with 15 bases between.

The chain combines TRBV18 with TRBJ1-2; 12 positions agree with TRBD1. The germline V gene encodes CDR1 KGHSH and CDR2 LQKENI. The CDR3 is 16 amino acids. J was trimmed by 4 bases and V by 4 bases; bases with no gene match: 7. CDR3 in amino acids: CASSQGQGAIGYGYTF. The CDR3 coding sequence is TGTGCCAGCTCACAGGGACAGGGGGCGATTGGCTATGGCTACACCTTC.

The chain links TRBV18 to TRBJ1-2, with a weak D call TRBD1 (5 bases). V lost 4 bases and J lost 5, with 11 bases in between. Germline V CDR1 and CDR2: KGHSH, LQKENI. This CDR3 comprises 13 residues. CDR3 residues: CASSRGTEYGYTF. In DNA, the CDR3 is TGTGCCAGCTCACGAGGGACCGAGTATGGCTACACCTTC.

The V gene is TRBV2, the J gene TRBJ2-7, with D perhaps assigned TRBD1 or TRBD2 (5 bases each). CDR1 is SNHLY and CDR2 is FYNNEI in the germline V gene. Trimming stripped 4 bases from V and 12 bases from J, with 13 bases between. The CDR3 contains 11 residues. The chain's CDR3 is CASSGGPKLYF. The CDR3, as DNA: TGTGCCAGCAGTGGGGGACCTAAGTTGTACTTC.

The chain links TRBV11-3 to TRBJ2-7; 8 nucleotides align to TRBD1. This CDR3 has 15 amino acids. The germline CDR1 and CDR2 sequences are SGHNT and YENEEA. J lost 9 bases, V lost 6 bases, and 16 bases had no gene match. CDR3 sequence reads: CASRESGTGSLRQYF. Here the CDR3 DNA reads TGTGCCAGCAGAGAGTCAGGGACAGGATCTTTACGGCAGTACTTC.

The chain links TRBV2 to TRBJ1-1, with a weak D call TRBD1 (6 bases). Trimming removed 6 bases at V and 1 base at J, with 12 bases between. In germline, CDR1 is SNHLY, CDR2 FYNNEI. The CDR3 totals 14 residues. In DNA form, the CDR3 reads TGTGCCAGCAGCTACCAACAGGGGAACACTGAAGCTTTCTTT. It specifies CASSYQQGNTEAFF.